Shown below are 26 T cell receptor beta chains from a single sample sequenced in a study of T cells in localized non-small cell lung cancer (dated by TCRdb to 2018 to 2020). Library generation was performed with the immunoSEQ multiplex PCR assay. TCRdb's version of the immuneACCESS table is confined to in-frame rearrangements and falls short of the full clone set. An unresolved V gene accounts for under half of the shortfall where checked; the remainder is of unknown origin. This sample gives 35,000 or so clones in total; almost 90% of them show up just once. In total, the top ten clones hold around 4.1% of the sample. The specimen comprised peripheral blood, sampled before any cancer treatment. Every receptor here comes from a man aged 40-75 years with stage I lung adenocarcinoma.

J is TRBJ2-7 and V is TRBV9, with no clear D. The germline V gene has CDR1 SGDLS and CDR2 YYNGEE. This CDR3 spans 13 amino acids. The ends were cut back, 3 bases at V and 5 bases at J, with 12 bases in the middle. The CDR3 region is CASSGLDLNEQYF. The CDR3 DNA reads as TGTGCCAGCAGCGGACTCGACCTTAACGAGCAGTACTTC.

The rearrangement joins TRBV5-5 to TRBJ2-4; unclear D gene. The CDR3 consists of 12 residues. Trimming took 4 bases from V and 6 from J, leaving 8 bases between them. CDR1 SGHKS and CDR2 YYEKEE come from the germline V gene (reference sequence). CDR3 DNA: TGTGCCAGCAGCCGCCTTTCAAACATTCAGTACTTC. Translation gives CASSRLSNIQYF.

The chain employs TRBV25-1 and TRBJ2-7, with D perhaps being TRBD1 or TRBD2 (5 bases each). This CDR3 spans 14 amino acids. CDR1 MGHDK and CDR2 SYGVNS come from the germline V gene. Trimming removed 7 bases from V and 7 bases from J, with 20 bases in between. The CDR3, as DNA: TGTGCCAGCATTAATGAGGGGTCAAGCACAGAGCAGTACTTC. Amino acids: CASINEGSSTEQYF.

This clone was seen a single time. The rearrangement joins TRBV13 to TRBJ2-5; TRBD1 might be the D (5 bases). Deletions cut 2 bases from V and 2 bases from J, with 12 bases between. CDR1 is PRHDT and CDR2 is FYEKMQ in the germline V gene (reference sequence). The CDR3 covers 15 residues. This CDR3 reads CASSLTAGQQETQYF. The CDR3 nucleotides read TGTGCCAGCAGCTTAACGGCAGGGCAGCAAGAGACCCAGTACTTC.

The J gene is TRBJ1-2, the V gene TRBV10-3; D unclear. The germline CDR1 and CDR2 sequences are ENHRY and SYGVKD. The ends were cut back, 5 bases at V and 2 bases at J, with 6 bases in the middle. The CDR3 is 12 residues long. The CDR3 sequence is CAISTENYGYTF. As DNA, the CDR3 is TGTGCCATCAGTACAGAGAACTATGGCTACACCTTC.

This clone was seen a single time. The rearrangement uses TRBV11-1 and TRBJ2-1; 9 nucleotides align to TRBD1. V lost 7 bases and J lost 10; bases outside the gene matches: 14. The CDR3 is made up of 15 amino acids. Germline V lookup: CDR1 SGHAT, CDR2 FQDESV (reference sequence). DNA of the CDR3: TGTGCCAGCAAGGACAGGGGCCCACGTCTCGGGGAGCAGTTCTTC. Translating gives CASKDRGPRLGEQFF.

This chain links TRBV15 with TRBJ2-2; 9 bases line up with TRBD2. Germline CDR1 LNHNV, CDR2 YYDKDF (reference sequence). The CDR3 covers 16 residues. V trimming: 2 bases; J trimming: 6 bases; junction bases outside the gene matches: 7. As DNA, the CDR3 is TGTGCCACCAGCAGACGGGGGACTAGCATATCCGGGGAGCTGTTTTTT. The encoded protein is CATSRRGTSISGELFF.

This clone has only one observation. The rearrangement links TRBV25-1 to TRBJ1-1; D is possibly TRBD1 (6 bases). The CDR3 sequence is 13 residues long. Trimming removed 4 bases from V and 1 base from J, with 7 bases in between. CDR1 and CDR2 from the germline V gene are MGHDK and SYGVNS. CDR3 region: CASSGTENTEAFF. CDR3 nucleotides: TGTGCCAGCAGTGGGACAGAGAACACTGAAGCTTTCTTT.

J is TRBJ2-1 and V is TRBV6-5, with 9 bases identical to TRBD2. CDR3 size: 15 residues. Losses at the gene ends were 2 bases for V and 7 bases for J; bases not matched to a gene: 6. Germline V CDR1 and CDR2: MNHEY, SVGAGI. For the CDR3, the DNA is TGTGCCAGCAGTTACCCCCGCGGGGGGGAGAATGAGCAGTTCTTC. Protein: CASSYPRGGENEQFF.

The genes are TRBV9 and TRBJ1-3, with a tentative D call TRBD1 (5 bases). The V end lost 0 bases, the J end lost 0 bases, and 10 bases lay between the germline ends. This CDR3 has 16 amino acids. Germline lookup yields CDR1 SGDLS and CDR2 YYNGEE. The chain's CDR3 is CASSVAQGHSGNTIYF. The DNA of the CDR3 is TGTGCCAGCAGCGTAGCTCAGGGCCACTCTGGAAACACCATATATTTT.

In this sample, this clone turned up a few times. This rearrangement joins TRBV10-2 to TRBJ1-1; 10 bases match TRBD1. The germline gives CDR1 WSHSY, CDR2 SAAADI. The trim removed 4 bases at V and 0 bases at J, leaving 5 bases unmatched. The CDR3 runs 16 residues. The CDR3 DNA reads TGCGCCAGCAGTGGGACAGGGGGTCTTCTGAACACTGAAGCTTTCTTT. Encoded protein: CASSGTGGLLNTEAFF.

The CDR3 DNA follows: TGTGCCTGGTCCCCCGGGACACAGAATCAGCCCCAGCATTTT. Translating it yields CAWSPGTQNQPQHF. The rearrangement links TRBV30 to TRBJ1-5; the D gene is possibly TRBD1 (6 bases). From germline, CDR1 is GTSNPN and CDR2 SVGIG (reference sequence). V lost 5 bases to trimming and J lost 4 bases, with 15 bases between them. CDR3 size: 14 residues.

The chain couples TRBV19 to TRBJ2-5; D remains unclear. CDR1 is LNHDA and CDR2 is SQIVND in the germline V gene (reference sequence). CDR3 size: 17 residues. Trimming pared 2 bases from V and 0 bases from J, leaving 16 bases between. The CDR3 DNA is TGTGCCAGTAGTATAAGGATGAATCCCAGGTACCAAGAGACCCAGTACTTC. Its translation is CASSIRMNPRYQETQYF.

This chain joins TRBV6-1 and TRBJ1-1; weak D call: TRBD1 (6 bases). With 7 bases removed from V and 3 bases from J, the gap between germline ends came to 12 bases. This CDR3 comprises 13 residues. CDR1 is MNHNS and CDR2 is SASEGT in the germline V gene. The CDR3 reads CASTETGYTEAFF. CDR3 in DNA: TGTGCCAGCACCGAGACAGGTTACACTGAAGCTTTCTTT.

This clone was seen once. The gene calls are TRBV2 and TRBJ1-1, with 7 bases that match TRBD1. With 10 bases clipped from V and 1 base from J, the junction kept 6 bases outside the gene matches. Looked up from germline, CDR1 is SNHLY and CDR2 is FYNNEI. The CDR3 loop spans 13 amino acids. CDR3 sequence (DNA): TGTGCCACCACGGGACAGCGGAACACTGAAGCTTTCTTT. This sequence encodes CATTGQRNTEAFF.

For this clone: At the DNA level, this CDR3 is encoded by other sequences in the same sample as well. The chain employs TRBV15 and TRBJ1-1, with D unresolved. V gave up 0 bases and J gave up 9 bases, with 11 bases separating them. The CDR3 has 13 amino acids. Germline CDR1 and CDR2: LNHNV and YYDKDF (reference sequence). CDR3 loop: CATSRDPSSKAFF. CDR3 DNA: TGTGCCACCAGCAGAGACCCTTCAAGTAAAGCTTTCTTT.

The chain is built from TRBV10-3 and TRBJ1-1, with 7 bases lining up with TRBD1. The CDR3 runs 13 residues. Unmatched junction bases numbered 8, after V lost 10 bases and J lost 3 bases. The V gene's germline CDR1 is ENHRY and CDR2 SYGVKD. The CDR3 nucleotides read TGTGCCAGAGGAGAGGGGGCGGACACTGAAGCTTTCTTT. It yields the protein CARGEGADTEAFF.

The chain employs TRBV9 and TRBJ1-3; tentatively, D is TRBD1 (5 bases). Trimming left V 0 bases short and J 0 bases short, with 7 bases between. From germline, CDR1 is SGDLS and CDR2 YYNGEE. The CDR3 runs 15 residues. CDR3 region: CASSVDGGSGNTIYF. The CDR3 nucleotides are TGTGCCAGCAGCGTAGACGGGGGCTCTGGAAACACCATATATTTT.

The chain employs TRBV9 and TRBJ1-6; D ambiguous. Germline CDR1 is SGDLS and CDR2 is YYNGEE. This CDR3 has 15 residues. V shed 4 bases and J shed 7 bases, with 15 bases lying between them. The CDR3 DNA reads as TGTGCCAGCAGCCCCTCTTTAGGAGGAAATTCACCCCTCCACTTT. Translated: CASSPSLGGNSPLHF.

The rearrangement uses TRBV19 and TRBJ1-2; D not resolved. This CDR3 has 11 residues. Trimming cost V 7 bases and J 5 bases, with 8 bases left between them. Germline V lookup: CDR1 LNHDA, CDR2 SQIVND (reference sequence). The CDR3 DNA is TGTGCCAGTACACAGAGTTATGGCTACACCTTC. Translating gives CASTQSYGYTF.

CDR3 residues: CAISESKMQGSEQYF. The DNA of the CDR3 is TGTGCCATCAGTGAGTCGAAAATGCAGGGAAGCGAGCAGTACTTC. The chain carries TRBV10-3 and TRBJ2-7; tentatively, D is TRBD1 (5 bases). Looked up from germline, CDR1 is ENHRY and CDR2 is SYGVKD. V lost 0 bases, J lost 6 bases, and 15 bases lay in between. CDR3 length: 15 residues.

The J gene is TRBJ2-6, the V gene TRBV19; D is possibly TRBD1 or TRBD2 (6 bases each). The length of the CDR3 is 21 residues. Germline CDR1 LNHDA, CDR2 SQIVND (reference sequence). Trimming removed 0 bases from V and 0 bases from J, with 21 bases in between. The CDR3 nucleotides read TGTGCCAGTAGTATAGATCTAGGTCTAACGGGGGCAAACTCTGGGGCCAACGTCCTGACTTTC. As protein: CASSIDLGLTGANSGANVLTF.

The V gene is TRBV4-2, the J gene TRBJ2-3, with TRBD1 matching 7 bases. Germline V gene sequence: CDR1 LGHNA, CDR2 YNFKEQ. With V trimmed by 4 bases and J by 6 bases, 7 bases remained unmatched. CDR3 length: 14 amino acids. Here the CDR3 DNA reads TGTGCCAGCAGCCTCGCGACAGGGACCGATACGCAGTATTTT. Translated: CASSLATGTDTQYF.

This sequence joins TRBV6-1 and TRBJ2-2, with D hard to call. This CDR3 is built from 13 residues. The germline CDR1 and CDR2 sequences are MNHNS and SASEGT. Trimming shortened V by 7 bases and J by 5 bases, and 11 bases separated the two germline ends. The CDR3 nucleotides read TGTGCCAGCAAAAGCGTCACGACCGGGGAGCTGTTTTTT. Amino acid sequence: CASKSVTTGELFF.

The chain has TRBV2 and TRBJ1-1, with D tentatively TRBD1 (5 bases). The V gene lost 11 bases and the J gene lost 11 bases, with 9 bases spanning the gap. CDR3 size: 8 residues. Germline V gives CDR1 SNHLY, CDR2 FYNNEI. CDR3 sequence reads: CAWGVAFF. The CDR3 bases are TGTGCCTGGGGGGTGGCTTTCTTT.

This clone has just a few counts. This rearrangement joins TRBV19 to TRBJ1-1; no clear D. Trimming shortened V by 3 bases and J by 7 bases, and 12 bases separated the two germline ends. CDR1 and CDR2 from the germline V gene are LNHDA and SQIVND (reference sequence). The CDR3 covers 13 residues. The CDR3 here is CASSIGQKNEAFF. As DNA, the CDR3 is TGTGCCAGTAGTATCGGCCAGAAGAATGAAGCTTTCTTT. The complete variable domain, with remaining parts taken from reference TRBV19 and TRBJ1-1, reads DGGITQSPKYLFRKEGQNVTLSCEQNLNHDAMYWYRQDPGQGLRLIYYSQIVNDFQKGDIAEGYSVSREKKESFPLTVTSAQKNPTAFYLCASSIGQKNEAFFGQGTRLTVV.